This is a list of T cell receptor beta chains from one sample in a study of blood T cell repertoires in COVID-19. Measured with immunoSEQ multiplex PCR; TCRdb has only the in-frame clones, and not every one. The sample has 100,000 to 120,000 clones, 80% to 90% seen once. The sample taken for sequencing was peripheral blood. These TCRs come from a woman in her seventies with acute or convalescent COVID-19. Each CDR3 is given with its conserved first and last residue. The D gene is left open where the match is weak. Clone size is stated in some rows and not others, as once, few, many or a class when expanded.

V gene	J gene	D gene	clone size	CDR3 protein	CDR3 DNA
TRBV5-1	TRBJ2-7	TRBD2	-	CASSLSAGGLSYEQYF	TGCGCCAGCAGCTTGTCGGCGGGAGGTTTGTCCTACGAGCAGTACTTC
TRBV6-2/TRBV6-3	TRBJ1-1	-	-	CASSYVHTADEAFF	TGTGCCAGCAGTTACGTACACACAGCAGATGAAGCTTTCTTT
TRBV9	TRBJ1-2	-	few	CASSVEPRGGFYGYTF	TGTGCCAGCAGCGTAGAGCCTAGGGGGGGCTTCTATGGCTACACCTTC
TRBV30	TRBJ1-6	-	-	CASKGGPGDSPLHF	TGTGCCTCGAAAGGGGGACCGGGCGATTCACCCCTCCACTTT
TRBV5-4	TRBJ2-1	TRBD1	-	CASSHGTDVYNEQFF	TGTGCCAGCAGCCATGGGACAGACGTCTACAATGAGCAGTTCTTC
TRBV18	TRBJ2-5	-	-	CASSPLGETQYF	TGTGCCAGCTCACCTCTCGGTGAGACCCAGTACTTC
TRBV5-4	TRBJ1-4	-	-	CASRNRQGDEKLFF	TGTGCCAGCAGGAATCGCCAAGGGGATGAAAAACTGTTTTTT
TRBV10-3	TRBJ1-2	TRBD1	-	CAISVAPRTTGQGTLNYGYTF	TGTGCCATCAGCGTCGCCCCCCGCACAACGGGACAGGGGACCCTAAACTATGGCTACACCTTC
TRBV19	TRBJ2-2	TRBD1	-	CATTPRTGSYTGELFF	TGTGCCACTACCCCCCGGACAGGTTCTTACACCGGGGAGCTGTTTTTT
TRBV9	TRBJ1-2	-	once	CASSELTGGYTF	TGTGCCAGCAGCGAACTCACGGGGGGCTACACCTTC
TRBV9	TRBJ1-1	-	-	CASRGDTEAFF	TGTGCCAGCAGGGGCGATACTGAAGCTTTCTTT
TRBV6-5	TRBJ1-3	TRBD1	-	CASSYGGQYSGNTIYF	TGTGCCAGCAGTTACGGGGGACAGTACTCTGGAAACACCATATATTTT
TRBV28	TRBJ2-7	TRBD2	-	CASSLAGGGRSYEQYF	TGTGCCAGCAGTTTGGCGGGAGGGGGTCGCTCCTACGAGCAGTACTTC
TRBV25-1	TRBJ1-3	TRBD1	-	CASSGTGTGESYDTIYF	TGTGCCAGCAGTGGAACCGGGACAGGGGAGTCGTATGACACCATATATTTT
TRBV10-3	TRBJ1-1	TRBD1	few	CAIRGQDVAEAFF	TGTGCCATCAGGGGACAGGATGTGGCTGAAGCTTTCTTT
TRBV7-9	TRBJ2-7	TRBD2	-	CASSLSAGTISSYEQYF	TGTGCCAGCAGCTTATCGGCGGGGACTATTAGCTCCTACGAGCAGTACTTC
TRBV9	TRBJ1-3	-	-	CASSVGGGYSSGNTIYF	TGTGCCAGCAGCGTAGGTGGAGGCTACTCGTCTGGAAACACCATATATTTT
TRBV7-9	TRBJ1-2	-	-	CASSRGQEALYGYTF	TGTGCCAGCAGCCGAGGGCAGGAAGCACTCTATGGCTACACCTTC
TRBV2	TRBJ1-6	-	-	CASSAIQGNSPLHF	TGTGCCAGCAGTGCGATACAGGGTAATTCACCCCTCCACTTT
TRBV13	TRBJ2-7	-	-	CASSLSDEGLRSYEQYF	TGTGCCAGCAGCTTATCCGATGAGGGACTCCGCTCCTACGAGCAGTACTTC
TRBV11-2	TRBJ2-1	TRBD2	-	CASSTGTSIYNEQFF	TGTGCCAGCAGTACCGGGACTAGCATCTACAATGAGCAGTTCTTC
TRBV19	TRBJ2-2	-	few	CASSVSGTNTGELFF	TGTGCCAGTAGTGTCTCCGGGACGAACACCGGGGAGCTGTTTTTT
TRBV6-5	TRBJ1-6	-	-	CASSYSGRNSPLHF	TGTGCCAGCAGTTACTCGGGCCGGAATTCACCCCTCCACTTT
TRBV4-1	TRBJ1-2	-	-	CASSQDGGYYGYTF	TGCGCCAGCAGCCAAGATGGAGGCTACTATGGCTACACCTTC
TRBV30	TRBJ1-6	TRBD1	-	CAWSKRTGAYNSPLHF	TGTGCCTGGAGTAAGCGGACAGGGGCCTATAATTCACCCCTCCACTTT
TRBV11-2	TRBJ2-1	-	once	CASSLARSSRSTYNEQFF	TGTGCCAGCAGCTTAGCACGGTCTTCCCGTAGCACCTACAATGAGCAGTTCTTC
TRBV6-5	TRBJ1-1	-	-	CASSSGVYTEAFF	TGTGCCAGCAGTTCAGGGGTGTACACTGAAGCTTTCTTT
TRBV10-3	TRBJ1-1	TRBD1	-	CAIRSGGDRENTEAFF	TGTGCCATCAGATCAGGGGGGGACAGGGAGAACACTGAAGCTTTCTTT
TRBV5-8	TRBJ1-4	TRBD1	-	CASSSGQGGLTNEKLFF	TGTGCCAGCAGCTCGGGACAGGGGGGCCTGACTAATGAAAAACTGTTTTTT
TRBV15	TRBJ1-1	TRBD1	-	CATSTRGVTEAFF	TGTGCCACCAGCACCAGGGGGGTCACTGAAGCTTTCTTT
TRBV14	TRBJ2-2	-	-	CASSRKLANTGELFF	TGTGCCAGCAGCCGTAAACTAGCGAACACCGGGGAGCTGTTTTTT
TRBV6-1	TRBJ2-4	TRBD1	-	CASSGTGILAKNIQYF	TGTGCCAGCAGTGGGACAGGGATACTAGCCAAAAACATTCAGTACTTC
TRBV3-1/TRBV3-2	TRBJ2-5	-	-	CASSQTTPITIQETQYF	TGTGCCAGCAGCCAGACTACCCCGATAACAATCCAAGAGACCCAGTACTTC
TRBV27	TRBJ1-1	-	-	CASSLPGAAEAFF	TGTGCCAGCAGTTTGCCTGGTGCAGCTGAAGCTTTCTTT
TRBV3-1/TRBV3-2	TRBJ2-2	-	few	CASSQRRAGWELFF	TGTGCCAGCAGCCAACGGAGGGCTGGCTGGGAGCTGTTTTTT
TRBV6-5	TRBJ1-2	-	-	CASQGANYGYTF	TGTGCCAGTCAAGGAGCTAACTATGGCTACACCTTC
TRBV12-5	TRBJ2-5	TRBD1	-	CASGLSGWDRKETQYF	TGTGCTAGTGGTTTGAGTGGCTGGGACAGAAAAGAGACCCAGTACTTC
TRBV5-1	TRBJ2-1	-	-	CASSLVQGLNEQFF	TGCGCCAGCAGCTTGGTTCAGGGTCTCAATGAGCAGTTCTTC
TRBV19	TRBJ2-2	-	-	CASSLHTGELFF	TGTGCCAGTAGTCTTCACACCGGGGAGCTGTTTTTT
TRBV28	TRBJ1-4	TRBD1	once	CASSYRDRVNEKLFF	TGTGCCAGCAGTTACCGGGACAGGGTTAATGAAAAACTGTTTTTT
TRBV7-6	TRBJ2-3	-	-	CASSLSSDTDTQYF	TGTGCCAGCAGCTTATCCAGCGACACAGATACGCAGTATTTT
TRBV2	TRBJ2-1	TRBD2	-	CASSALAGANNEQFF	TGTGCCAGCAGCGCTCTAGCGGGAGCAAACAATGAGCAGTTCTTC
TRBV11-3	TRBJ2-2	TRBD1	-	CASSLATGTGNTGELFF	TGTGCCAGCAGCTTAGCGACCGGGACAGGGAACACCGGGGAGCTGTTTTTT
TRBV10-3	TRBJ2-7	-	-	CATSGSSYEQYF	TGTGCCACCTCGGGGAGCTCCTACGAGCAGTACTTC
TRBV6-1	TRBJ2-7	-	-	CASSDGPDEQYF	TGTGCCAGCAGTGACGGTCCGGACGAGCAGTACTTC
TRBV5-1	TRBJ2-5	-	-	CASSLVAPGETQYF	TGCGCCAGCAGCTTGGTGGCCCCGGGGGAGACCCAGTACTTC
TRBV4-1	TRBJ2-3	TRBD1	-	CASSQEPSGDRDLTDTQYF	TGCGCCAGCAGCCAAGAACCATCCGGGGACAGGGACCTCACAGATACGCAGTATTTT
TRBV19	TRBJ2-2	TRBD1	-	CASSIEGGPNTGELFF	TGTGCCAGTAGTATTGAAGGGGGCCCGAACACCGGGGAGCTGTTTTTT
TRBV11-2	TRBJ2-7	TRBD2	-	CASSPLSRTSGAPYEQYF	TGTGCCAGCAGCCCACTTTCCAGGACTAGCGGGGCACCCTACGAGCAGTACTTC